Below are 11 T cell receptor beta chains sequenced from a single sample in a study of a mutant IDH1 vaccine in newly diagnosed glioma. Produced via immunoSEQ multiplex PCR; TCRdb's table is partial and in-frame only. The sample lists nearly 50,000 clones, 70% to 85% seen once, with approximately 4.6% in the top ten. Antigens for these TCRs are unknown. Specified time point: week 47, end of study. The investigators gave 300 ug of mutant IDH1 20-mer peptide in each vaccine dose, together with topical imiquimod. The material sequenced was PBMCs, taken from a glioma patient whose treatment included an IDH1 peptide vaccine. Receptors were obtained from a woman in her twenties or thirties with glioma. Some clones in this sample may be carry-over from other donors' samples.

V gene TRBV5-4 combines with J gene TRBJ1-1, with D possibly being TRBD1 (6 bases). Germline loops: CDR1 SGHNT, CDR2 YYREEE (reference sequence). This CDR3 has 16 amino acids. Trimming stripped 2 bases from V and 11 bases from J, with 25 bases between. The CDR3: CASSFEPRGLGGGAFF. CDR3 sequence (DNA): TGTGCCAGCAGCTTCGAACCCCGAGGTCTGGGGGGCGGGGCTTTCTTT. Looking up the rest from reference TRBV5-4 and TRBJ1-1 gives the full variable domain: ETGVTQSPTHLIKTRGQQVTLRCSSQSGHNTVSWYQQALGQGPQFIFQYYREEENGRGNFPPRFSGLQFPNYSSELNVNALELDDSALYLCASSFEPRGLGGGAFFGQGTRLTVV.

This rearrangement joins TRBV11-3 to TRBJ2-7, with 12 bases fitting TRBD2. The CDR3 loop spans 16 amino acids. The V gene's germline CDR1 is SGHNT and CDR2 YENEEA. J was trimmed by 6 bases and V by 5 bases; bases with no gene match: 11. CDR3 sequence reads: CASSPSRGLAGPEQYF. CDR3 nucleotide sequence: TGTGCCAGCAGCCCCTCCCGAGGACTAGCGGGACCCGAGCAGTACTTC.

V is TRBV18 and J is TRBJ2-7; D is undetermined. Germline V gene sequence: CDR1 KGHSH, CDR2 LQKENI. Trimming stripped 6 bases from V and 7 bases from J, with 13 bases between. This CDR3 region has 12 residues. The CDR3 region has the DNA TGTGCCAGCTCGCCATCAACGCGTGAGCAGTACTTC. Translation gives CASSPSTREQYF. Looking up the rest from reference TRBV18 and TRBJ2-7 gives the full variable domain: NAGVMQNPRHLVRRRGQEARLRCSPMKGHSHVYWYRQLPEEGLKFMVYLQKENIIDESGMPKERFSAEFPKEGPSILRIQQVVRGDSAAYFCASSPSTREQYFGPGTRLTVT.

This clone was recorded once. V is TRBV5-4 and J is TRBJ2-5, with 14 bases matching TRBD2. Germline V lookup: CDR1 SGHNT, CDR2 YYREEE (reference sequence). This CDR3 contains 17 residues. J gave up 2 bases and V 3 bases, and 6 bases lay outside the gene matches. The CDR3 is CASSSGLAGDTQETQYF. As DNA, the CDR3 is TGTGCCAGCAGCTCGGGACTAGCGGGAGACACTCAAGAGACCCAGTACTTC.

The chain couples TRBV2 to TRBJ2-1; maybe TRBD1 (5 bases). The CDR3 extends over 18 amino acids. V was clipped by 4 bases and J by 0 bases, with 19 bases between them. Germline V gene data show CDR1 as SNHLY and CDR2 as FYNNEI. Here the CDR3 DNA reads TGTGCCAGCAGTGTGGTAGGGAAGGACACCAGCTCCTACAATGAGCAGTTCTTC. Protein product: CASSVVGKDTSSYNEQFF.

This rearrangement joins TRBV5-1 to TRBJ2-7; TRBD1 matches 10 bases. The length of the CDR3 is 15 residues. The junction had 10 bases not matched to a gene; V was cut back by 4 bases and J by 6 bases. Germline loops: CDR1 SGHRS, CDR2 YFSETQ. CDR3 sequence (DNA): TGCGCCAGCAGCCCCCGGGGACAGGGGAGCACCGAGCAGTACTTC. Protein sequence: CASSPRGQGSTEQYF.

This clone has just a few counts. This chain connects TRBV19 to TRBJ1-1, with D unclear. V was shortened by 1 base and J by 4 bases, with 13 bases between the two germline ends. CDR3 length: 15 amino acids. The germline V gene has CDR1 LNHDA and CDR2 SQIVND (reference sequence). The CDR3 spells CASSIVDGFPTEAFF. The DNA for the CDR3 is TGTGCCAGTAGTATAGTAGACGGGTTCCCCACTGAAGCTTTCTTT.

The V and J genes are TRBV30 and TRBJ1-2; 7 bases agree with TRBD1. Germline CDR1 and CDR2: GTSNPN and SVGIG (reference sequence). Losses at the gene ends were 4 bases for V and 3 bases for J; bases not matched to a gene: 5. The CDR3 has 13 amino acids. DNA of the CDR3: TGTGCCTGGAACCTCAGGGGGGACTATGGCTACACCTTC. Amino acids: CAWNLRGDYGYTF.

The chain employs TRBV9 and TRBJ1-1, with D possibly matching TRBD1 (5 bases). From germline, CDR1 is SGDLS and CDR2 YYNGEE. There are 14 residues in the CDR3. V lost 3 bases, J lost 4 bases, and 13 bases lay in between. Here the CDR3 reads CASSADGGSTEAFF. CDR3 coding DNA: TGTGCCAGCAGCGCTGACGGGGGGAGCACTGAAGCTTTCTTT.

The CDR3 region has the DNA TGTGCCAGCCGAACTAGCACAGATACGCAGTATTTT. Its translation: CASRTSTDTQYF. V is TRBV19 and J is TRBJ2-3; D gene unclear. The length of the CDR3 is 12 residues. Germline V gene lookup returns CDR1 LNHDA and CDR2 SQIVND (reference sequence). Trimming removed 9 bases at V and 0 bases at J, with 7 bases between.

The J gene is TRBJ1-5, the V gene TRBV5-4; D gene uncertain. Trimming took off 0 bases at V and 0 bases at J, with 7 bases between the two ends. Looked up from germline, CDR1 is SGHNT and CDR2 is YYREEE (reference sequence). The CDR3 length is 15 residues. In DNA, the CDR3 is TGTGCCAGCAGCTTGGCGACGGCTAGCAATCAGCCCCAGCATTTT. This codes for CASSLATASNQPQHF.